The T cell receptor beta chain described here comes from a study of beta chain features in type 1 diabetes. The sequenced template was cDNA made from the entire isolated RNA. The data were produced by immunoSEQ multiplex PCR, yet TCRdb's version contains in-frame clones alone and is incomplete. The sample consists of 680,000 or so clones, 15% to 18% of them appearing once. Central memory, naive, regulatory and stem cell-like memory CD4+ cells were sorted by CD45RO/CCR7/CD25/CD127/CD95/CD27. Overall study results and limits: A cDNA-based sequencing approach could over-represent cells with high TCR expression. For patients, the naive, central memory and Treg TCRB repertoires appeared more alike than for healthy donors.

The CDR3 length is 13 residues. The V gene's germline CDR1 is SGHRS and CDR2 YFSETQ. V lost 3 bases and J 6 bases, leaving 10 bases between the germline ends. On this clone: Its antigen is not identified.

The sequence derives from a man aged 18-30 years in good health. Sequenced input: naive CD4+ T cells from blood. V gene TRBV5-1 combines with J gene TRBJ1-5; a possible D gene is TRBD1 (5 bases). CDR3 in DNA: TGCGCCAGCAGCTGGGGGTTGGCTCAGCCCCAGCATTTT. It encodes CASSWGLAQPQHF.